This entry is about one T cell receptor beta chain. As yet, its antigen is unknown. Isolation yielded PBMCs, at least 6.5 million per sample, in every case. The data were obtained in a study of blood T cells in healthy people across ages. Turning to the study itself: The template switching approach captured approximately one barcoded beta molecule for every two T cells. Study observations and caveats: CMV status of donors was not determined, possibly confounding expanded clonotype changes.

PCR was performed a second time for roughly 7 to 12 cycles using a sample-barcoded 5' primer and a J-beta primer mix. TCRdb ran MiXCR on the 5' RACE reads and lists one entry per CDR3 protein. The table has roughly 560,000 distinct CDR3 sequences, more than 20% seen once; the top ten hold less than 9%. These data were also reused for a study on T cells of mothers and their children. That paper adds: Whatever RNA was extracted went entirely into cDNA synthesis, at roughly 1.6 ug per 15 ul.

The TCR comes from a boy younger than 18 in good health. The source material was blood.

CDR3: CSARDPSVTNTGELFF. The DNA of the CDR3 is TGCAGTGCTAGAGATCCATCGGTAACGAACACCGGGGAGCTGTTTTTT. The V call is TRBV20-1, the J call TRBJ2-2; D gene ambiguous. V gave up 0 bases and J gave up 0 bases, with 11 bases separating them. CDR3 length: 16 residues. Germline V CDR1 and CDR2: DFQATT, SNEGSKA (reference sequence).